Sequencing of this T cell receptor beta chain was carried out in a study of blood T cells in healthy people across ages. Study conclusions and caveats: There was a strong correlation between TCR beta diversity and naive T cell percentage. Per million T cells, the diversity of TCR beta decreased roughly linearly as age advanced.

Trimming removed 3 bases at V and 8 bases at J, with 14 bases between. The CDR3 spans 13 residues. Germline V gives CDR1 SQVTM, CDR2 ANQGSEA. A J-beta primer mix and a sample-barcoded 5' primer were used in a second PCR of about 7 to 12 cycles. One entry per CDR3 protein results from TCRdb running MiXCR on the 5' RACE reads. The data contain over 1,500,000 distinct CDR3 sequences, about two fifths of them singletons. The table lists this clonotype with a few counts. Its antigen is not known. The chain combines TRBV29-1 with TRBJ2-1, with D perhaps matching TRBD1 or TRBD2 (5 bases each). The sequenced sample consisted of blood. This clonotype was obtained from a human donor in good health. CDR3 in DNA: TGCAGCGTTGACTACAGAGGGGCGGATGAGCAGTTCTTC. It specifies CSVDYRGADEQFF.